The clone carrying this TCR beta chain was found many times. Its antigen is not known. The data stem from a study of blood T cells in healthy people across ages. PCR was performed a second time for roughly 7 to 12 cycles using a sample-barcoded 5' primer and a J-beta primer mix. Every sample produced at least 3 million CDR3-containing paired-end reads. TCRdb redid the calling of the 5' RACE reads with MiXCR, one entry per CDR3 protein. The sample lists approximately 810,000 distinct CDR3 sequences, about 30% occurring once. V lost 0 bases to trimming and J lost 3 bases, with 6 bases between them. This CDR3 is 13 amino acids long. The germline V gene has CDR1 SGHRS and CDR2 YFSETQ. General observations from the study: Unsorted PBMCs prevented conclusive naive versus antigen-experienced comparison.

The sample providers were healthy Caucasian people from Russia, aged about 6 to 100. J is TRBJ1-2 and V is TRBV5-1; tentatively, D is TRBD1 (5 bases). This receptor was taken from a woman aged 80 or older in good health. The sample was blood. CDR3 amino acids: CASSLGQHYGYTF. CDR3 coding DNA: TGCGCCAGCAGCTTGGGACAGCACTATGGCTACACCTTC.